Each of the 25 T cell receptor beta chains below was sequenced from the same sample in a study of PD-1 blockade in classical Hodgkin lymphoma. The method was immunoSEQ multiplex PCR; TCRdb's version includes in-frame clones alone and lacks a portion of them. Found here are 7,400 or so clones, 60% to 80% of them singletons; the top ten hold about 38%. Time point of the sample: cycle 4 day 1 (C4D1), after 6 weeks of nivolumab. Autologous stem cell transplantation was followed by relapse in every patient, and brentuximab vedotin exposure varied. Isolated CD8+ T cells were derived from thawed PBMCs through magnetic negative selection. The sample was CD8+ T cells from blood, taken before the fourth cycle of nivolumab. These receptors originate from a human donor with classical Hodgkin lymphoma.

This chain links TRBV5-6 with TRBJ1-4; D may be TRBD1 (5 bases). The germline V gene has CDR1 SGHDT and CDR2 YYEEEE. The CDR3 totals 14 residues. V was shortened by 0 bases and J by 5 bases, with 8 bases between the two germline ends. CDR3: CASSLVGGNEKLFF. CDR3 sequence (DNA): TGTGCCAGCAGCTTGGTTGGGGGGAATGAAAAACTGTTTTTT.

The V gene is TRBV28, the J gene TRBJ1-4; D is ambiguous. The CDR3 runs to 15 residues. Germline CDR1 and CDR2: MDHEN and SYDVKM. Trimming pared 2 bases from V and 0 bases from J, leaving 7 bases between. CDR3 bases: TGTGCCAGCAGTTTAGTAGCTGCAACTAATGAAAAACTGTTTTTT. Amino acids: CASSLVAATNEKLFF.

The chain is built from TRBV10-3 and TRBJ1-1; D gene unclear. The V end was cut by 4 bases, the J end by 2 bases, with 8 bases between. This CDR3 has 13 residues. Germline CDR1 and CDR2: ENHRY and SYGVKD. The DNA of the CDR3 is TGTGCCATCAGTGTTAGCAGAAACACTGAAGCTTTCTTT. Translated, it gives CAISVSRNTEAFF.

The chain is built from TRBV7-9 and TRBJ1-6; maybe TRBD1 (6 bases). The CDR3 is made up of 14 amino acids. CDR1 is SEHNR, CDR2 FQNEAQ, per germline (reference sequence). Trimming pared 3 bases from V and 10 bases from J, leaving 13 bases between. CDR3 in DNA: TGTGCCAGCAGCTTTCGGACAGTCGGATCACCCCTCCACTTT. Translation gives CASSFRTVGSPLHF.

The genes are TRBV7-2 and TRBJ2-1; no clear D gene. Germline CDR1 SGHTA, CDR2 FQGNSA. The length of the CDR3 is 12 residues. Trimming stripped 3 bases from V and 7 bases from J, with 7 bases between. The CDR3 DNA reads TGTGCCAGCAGCTTGAGGCGGAATGAGCAGTTCTTC. The encoded protein is CASSLRRNEQFF. Together with reference TRBV7-2 and TRBJ2-1, the CDR3 gives the full variable domain: GAGVSQSPSNKVTEKGKDVELRCDPISGHTALYWYRQSLGQGLEFLIYFQGNSAPDKSGLPSDRFSAERTGGSVSTLTIQRTQQEDSAVYLCASSLRRNEQFFGPGTRLTVL.

The CDR3 sequence: CASSRLRGPSGFQETQYF. The CDR3 DNA reads as TGTGCCAGCAGCCGCCTGCGGGGGCCTAGCGGGTTCCAAGAGACCCAGTACTTC. The chain uses TRBV11-2 and TRBJ2-5; 8 bases map to TRBD2. The CDR3 is 18 residues long. Trimming took 5 bases from V and 1 from J; bases not matched to a gene: 15. Germline V gives CDR1 SGHAT, CDR2 FQNNGV. The entire variable domain, with the rest obtained from reference TRBV11-2 and TRBJ2-5, is as follows: EAGVAQSPRYKIIEKRQSVAFWCNPISGHATLYWYQQILGQGPKLLIQFQNNGVVDDSQLPKDRFSAERLKGVDSTLKIQPAKLEDSAVYLCASSRLRGPSGFQETQYFGPGTRLLVL.

The chain recombines TRBV7-6 with TRBJ2-7; 7 bases match TRBD1. Germline V lookup: CDR1 SGHVS, CDR2 FNYEAQ. V dropped 1 base and J dropped 0; count of bases not matched to a gene: 9. CDR3 length: 17 amino acids. The CDR3 DNA is TGTGCCAGCAGCTTAGTTTTGAGGGACAGCATCTCCTACGAGCAGTACTTC. It translates to CASSLVLRDSISYEQYF.

The chain links TRBV28 to TRBJ2-7; D may be TRBD2 (6 bases). The CDR3 spans 14 residues. Germline CDR1 is MDHEN and CDR2 is SYDVKM. V was cut by 3 bases and J by 1 base, with 10 bases left in between. The CDR3 protein is CASSLMRDSYEQYF. For the CDR3, the DNA is TGTGCCAGCAGTTTGATGCGGGATTCCTACGAGCAGTACTTC.

This clone came up a few times. The chain links TRBV9 to TRBJ1-2; 7 bases map to TRBD1. Germline CDR1 is SGDLS and CDR2 is YYNGEE. This CDR3 contains 15 residues. The trim removed 3 bases at V and 3 bases at J, leaving 8 bases unmatched. The CDR3 region has the DNA TGTGCCAGCAGCGAATCCGGGACAGACCACTATGGCTACACCTTC. Amino acids: CASSESGTDHYGYTF.

V is TRBV7-9 and J is TRBJ2-7; D is perhaps TRBD2 (7 bases). The germline V and J ends were trimmed by 5 bases and 3 bases, with 23 bases remaining between them. The CDR3 has 17 residues. The germline gives CDR1 SEHNR, CDR2 FQNEAQ (reference sequence). CDR3 in DNA: TGTGCCAGCAGCGGGACAACGCATAGCGGGCGTGTCTACGAGCAGTACTTC. It specifies CASSGTTHSGRVYEQYF.

The CDR3 sequence: CASSTGVGADEKLFF. DNA for the CDR3: TGTGCCAGCAGTACCGGGGTGGGGGCGGATGAAAAACTGTTTTTT. The chain employs TRBV6-5 and TRBJ1-4; TRBD1 might be the D (6 bases). The CDR3 loop spans 15 amino acids. The V and J ends lost 5 bases and 6 bases respectively, with 16 bases between them. CDR1 MNHEY and CDR2 SVGAGI come from the germline V gene.

This chain joins TRBV7-9 and TRBJ2-7; TRBD2 agrees at 8 bases. CDR1 is SEHNR and CDR2 is FQNEAQ in the germline V gene (reference sequence). CDR3 length: 14 amino acids. J lost 2 bases, V lost 5 bases, and 5 bases had no gene match. For the CDR3, the DNA is TGTGCCAGCAGCCCGACTAGCGAACCCTACGAGCAGTACTTC. This translates into CASSPTSEPYEQYF.

The chain employs TRBV10-3 and TRBJ1-1; D possibly corresponds to TRBD1 (5 bases). CDR3 length: 15 amino acids. The V and J ends lost 4 bases and 0 bases respectively, with 12 bases between them. Germline CDR1 ENHRY, CDR2 SYGVKD. The CDR3 coding sequence is TGTGCCATCAGTGCGCCGAAAGGGGTGAACACTGAAGCTTTCTTT. It codes for CAISAPKGVNTEAFF.

The chain carries TRBV7-8 and TRBJ2-1; the D gene is possibly TRBD2 (6 bases). CDR1 is SGHVS, CDR2 FQNEAQ, per germline. The V end lost 3 bases, the J end lost 7 bases, and 19 bases lay between the germline ends. The CDR3 is 16 amino acids. The CDR3 sequence is CASSFNGRDLSNEQFF. CDR3 DNA sequence: TGTGCCAGCAGCTTTAATGGGCGGGACCTGAGTAATGAGCAGTTCTTC.

This chain connects TRBV25-1 to TRBJ2-2; 10 nucleotides match TRBD2. J gave up 0 bases and V 1 base, and 5 bases lay outside the gene matches. CDR1 and CDR2 from the germline V gene are MGHDK and SYGVNS. CDR3 length equals 18 residues. CDR3 loop: CASSEFTSGAANTGELFF. The DNA of the CDR3 is TGTGCCAGCAGTGAATTTACTAGCGGGGCCGCGAACACCGGGGAGCTGTTTTTT.

The chain recombines TRBV27 with TRBJ1-2; a possible D gene is TRBD1 (6 bases). The CDR3 consists of 16 residues. Germline V CDR1 and CDR2: MNHEY, SMNVEV (reference sequence). V lost 3 bases and J lost 6, with 20 bases in between. CDR3 in amino acids: CASSFTSLGGRDGYTF. As DNA, the CDR3 is TGTGCCAGCAGTTTCACATCCCTCGGGGGGCGCGATGGCTACACCTTC.

The CDR3: CASSLSTDTQYF. CDR3 DNA sequence: TGTGCCAGCAGCTTGTCCACAGATACGCAGTATTTT. This chain connects TRBV5-6 to TRBJ2-3, with D unclear. The V gene's germline CDR1 is SGHDT and CDR2 YYEEEE. Deletions cut 1 base from V and 2 bases from J, with 2 bases between. The CDR3 contains 12 residues.

This clone was detected only a few times. The V gene is TRBV28, the J gene TRBJ2-1; the D gene is possibly TRBD1 (6 bases). The V end was cut by 7 bases, the J end by 16 bases, with 20 bases between. CDR1 MDHEN and CDR2 SYDVKM come from the germline V gene. CDR3 length equals 12 residues. CDR3 in amino acids: CASTPRQAPFFF. CDR3 coding DNA: TGTGCCAGCACGCCACGACAGGCCCCCTTCTTCTTC.

This clone appeared a few times. V gene TRBV10-1 combines with J gene TRBJ1-1; D not resolved. Trimming removed 2 bases at V and 5 bases at J, with 15 bases between. The CDR3 contains 15 residues. CDR1 WNHNN and CDR2 SYGVQD come from the germline V gene (reference sequence). The CDR3: CASSEPLFGETEAFF. DNA for the CDR3: TGCGCCAGCAGTGAGCCGTTGTTTGGGGAAACTGAAGCTTTCTTT.

CDR3 loop: CASSGPLTGRAEAFF. The CDR3 nucleotides are TGTGCCAGCAGCGGACCACTAACAGGGCGGGCTGAAGCTTTCTTT. The chain recombines TRBV5-5 with TRBJ1-1; possible D gene TRBD1, 6 bases. With 4 bases removed from V and 6 bases from J, the gap between germline ends came to 19 bases. CDR3 length: 15 residues. Germline V gives CDR1 SGHKS, CDR2 YYEKEE (reference sequence).

The chain is built from TRBV4-1 and TRBJ2-5; 9 bases align to TRBD1. The CDR3 consists of 15 residues. Germline V gene lookup returns CDR1 MGHRA and CDR2 YSYEKL. Unmatched junction bases numbered 6, after V lost 2 bases and J lost 5 bases. This CDR3 reads CASSQLQGAWETQYF. In DNA, the CDR3 is TGCGCCAGCAGCCAACTACAGGGGGCGTGGGAGACCCAGTACTTC.

This sequence joins TRBV7-9 and TRBJ2-7; 7 nucleotides align to TRBD2. The V segment lost 3 bases and the J segment 1 base; nucleotides outside the gene matches: 12. This CDR3 has 17 amino acids. Germline CDR1 is SEHNR and CDR2 is FQNEAQ (reference sequence). The CDR3 spells CASSFLGSSGFSYEQYF. The CDR3 DNA reads TGTGCCAGCAGCTTCCTCGGGAGTAGCGGGTTTTCCTACGAGCAGTACTTC. Filled out from reference TRBV7-9 and TRBJ2-7, the complete variable domain reads DTGVSQNPRHKITKRGQNVTFRCDPISEHNRLYWYRQTLGQGPEFLTYFQNEAQLEKSRLLSDRFSAERPKGSFSTLEIQRTEQGDSAMYLCASSFLGSSGFSYEQYFGPGTRLTVT.

The chain links TRBV28 to TRBJ2-1, with 7 bases that match TRBD1. The CDR3 has 16 residues. Germline loops: CDR1 MDHEN, CDR2 SYDVKM. With 5 bases clipped from V and 3 bases from J, the junction kept 10 bases outside the gene matches. The CDR3 sequence: CASSPLTGDYYNEQFF. CDR3 nucleotide sequence: TGTGCCAGCAGTCCTCTAACAGGGGATTACTACAATGAGCAGTTCTTC.

The rearrangement joins TRBV11-2 to TRBJ2-5; D remains ambiguous. The CDR3 is made up of 15 amino acids. The germline V and J ends were trimmed by 5 bases and 5 bases, with 18 bases remaining between them. Germline V gene lookup returns CDR1 SGHAT and CDR2 FQNNGV. CDR3 protein: CASSPSLTSQETQYF. The CDR3 DNA is TGTGCCAGCAGCCCGAGCCTGACATCCCAGGAGACCCAGTACTTC.

J is TRBJ2-7 and V is TRBV9; D not certain. The length of the CDR3 is 15 residues. V lost 4 bases and J lost 0, with 14 bases in between. Germline assignment: CDR1 SGDLS and CDR2 YYNGEE. The CDR3 loop reads CASSSTSGLSYEQYF. The CDR3 DNA reads as TGTGCCAGCAGCTCTACGTCGGGCCTCTCCTACGAGCAGTACTTC.